This record concerns one T cell receptor (beta chain) sequence. The germline V gene has CDR1 LNHDA and CDR2 SQIVND (reference sequence). This CDR3 is 17 amino acids long. V gave up 2 bases and J gave up 10 bases, with 21 bases separating them. Assay used: immunoSEQ multiplex PCR; TCRdb lists only in-frame clones, some missing. The data contain some 97,000 clones, 75% to 95% of them seen just once; the ten biggest clones take up 0.15%. The sample belongs to a study of siplizumab effects on memory and regulatory T cells. Sequenced sample: CD4+ T cells sorted from blood. The chain recombines TRBV19 with TRBJ1-6, with D possibly TRBD1 on 5 matching bases. The clonotype was recovered from a human donor in good health. CDR3 region: CASSITPRVGTNSPLHF. The CDR3 DNA follows: TGTGCCAGTAGTATAACCCCCCGGGTAGGGACGAACTCACCCCTCCACTTT.